This TCR beta chain came from a study of OX40 agonist ivuxolimab in advanced cancers. The overall study: The patients' treatment was ivuxolimab, an agonistic anti-OX40 (CD134) antibody. The group had a mean age of around 60 years, ranged from roughly 23 to 90, and was 80% to 85% male. A partial response was reached by three patients: one with hepatocellular carcinoma and two with cutaneous melanoma. Study conclusions and caveats: What antigens the expanded peripheral T cells recognized was never established.

The germline CDR1 and CDR2 sequences are SGHTA and FQGNSA. The CDR3 sequence is 15 residues long. With 1 base removed from V and 5 bases from J, the gap between germline ends came to 9 bases. Profiled with immunoSEQ multiplex PCR; TCRdb holds only in-frame clones, not every one. The sample yields some 67,000 clones, about four fifths seen once. This clone was seen a few times. The antigen is undetermined. The chain joins TRBV7-2 to TRBJ1-6; tentatively, D is TRBD1 (5 bases). This clonotype originated in an adult with an advanced solid tumor such as melanoma, head and neck, liver or kidney cancer. The sample consisted of CD4+ or CD8+ T cells sorted from blood, taken in a trial of the OX40 agonist ivuxolimab. The CDR3 nucleotides read TGTGCCAGCAGCTTAGGTCCAGGGAATAATTCACCCCTCCACTTT. Its translation is CASSLGPGNNSPLHF.